The clone carrying this T cell receptor beta chain was counted only a few times. The antigen is unknown. Germline loops: CDR1 LNHDA, CDR2 SQIVND (reference sequence). The CDR3 consists of 15 residues. This sample stems from a study of cytomegalovirus exposure and HLA in healthy donors. Across the study: From donors who were HLA-typed, an early data release held 81 million or so unique TCRs. Caucasian-associated ancestry cluster membership applied to around 80% of about 370 genotyped donors.

PCR employed 60 Vbeta and 13 Jbeta primers. In the authors' workflow: The count from a later analysis was roughly 80 million unique TCR beta chains, some 12 million of them shared. Clones were sequenced by immunoSEQ multiplex PCR, and TCRdb holds only the in-frame ones, with some missing. That table gives V, J and clone size, and the DNA gave D and trimming. The sample carries some 240,000 clones, about nine tenths recorded once. Overall study results and limits: Being productive about 90% or about 30% of the time was typical of most TCR beta V segments in an earlier analysis.

V and J are TRBV19 and TRBJ2-5, with TRBD1 matching over 7 bases. The DNA end is a closer match to TRBJ2-7, so the J assignment may be wrong. The sample was PBMCs. This TCR was recovered from a girl aged 2 to 10 in good health and CMV-seronegative. The CDR3 is CASSIGIQGWYEQYF. DNA for the CDR3: TGTGCCAGTAGTATAGGAATACAGGGGTGGTACGAGCAGTACTTC.